The clone carrying this T cell receptor beta chain was picked up a small number of times. Trimming removed 0 bases from V and 6 bases from J, with 5 bases in between. Per germline, CDR1 LGHNA and CDR2 YNFKEQ. The CDR3 is 13 amino acids. Profiled with immunoSEQ multiplex PCR; TCRdb holds only in-frame clones, not every one. The sample lists 100,000 or so clones, about 80% occurring once. The data belong to a study of OX40 agonist ivuxolimab in advanced cancers. The sequences come from CD4+ or CD8+ T cells sorted from blood, collected in a trial of the OX40 agonist ivuxolimab. V is TRBV4-2 and J is TRBJ2-2; no reliable D call. This receptor was identified in an adult with an advanced solid tumor such as melanoma, head and neck, liver or kidney cancer. CDR3 sequence: CASSQEGSGELFF. DNA of the CDR3: TGTGCCAGCAGCCAAGAGGGGTCCGGGGAGCTGTTTTTT.